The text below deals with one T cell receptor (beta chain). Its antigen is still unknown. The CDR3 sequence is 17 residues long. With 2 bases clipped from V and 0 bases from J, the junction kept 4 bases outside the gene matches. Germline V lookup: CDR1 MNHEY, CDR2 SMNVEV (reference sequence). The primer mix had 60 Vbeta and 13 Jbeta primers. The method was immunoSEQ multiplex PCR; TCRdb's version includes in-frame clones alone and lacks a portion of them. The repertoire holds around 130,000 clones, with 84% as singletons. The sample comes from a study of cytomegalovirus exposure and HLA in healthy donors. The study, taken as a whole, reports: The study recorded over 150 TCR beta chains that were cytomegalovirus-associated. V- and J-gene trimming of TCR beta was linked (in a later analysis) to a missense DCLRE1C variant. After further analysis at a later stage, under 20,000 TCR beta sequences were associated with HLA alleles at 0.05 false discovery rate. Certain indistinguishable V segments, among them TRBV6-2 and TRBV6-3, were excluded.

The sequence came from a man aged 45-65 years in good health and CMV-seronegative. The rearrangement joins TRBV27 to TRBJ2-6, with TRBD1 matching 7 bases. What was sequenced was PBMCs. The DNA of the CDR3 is TGTGCCAGCAGTTTAAGGGGGCTAACCTCTGGGGCCAACGTCCTGACTTTC. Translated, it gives CASSLRGLTSGANVLTF.